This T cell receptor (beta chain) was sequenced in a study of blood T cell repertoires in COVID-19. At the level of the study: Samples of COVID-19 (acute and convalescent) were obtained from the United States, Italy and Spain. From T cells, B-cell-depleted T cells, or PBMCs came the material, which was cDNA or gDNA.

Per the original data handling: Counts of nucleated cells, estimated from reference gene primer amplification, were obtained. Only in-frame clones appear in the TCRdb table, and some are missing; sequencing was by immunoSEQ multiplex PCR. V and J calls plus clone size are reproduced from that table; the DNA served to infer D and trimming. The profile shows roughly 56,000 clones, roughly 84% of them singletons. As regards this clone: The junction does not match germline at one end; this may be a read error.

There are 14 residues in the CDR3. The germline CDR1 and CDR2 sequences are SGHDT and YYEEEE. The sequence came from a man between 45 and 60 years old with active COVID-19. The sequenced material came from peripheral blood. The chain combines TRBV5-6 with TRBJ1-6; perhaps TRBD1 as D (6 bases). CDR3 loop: CATSPGQGNSPLHF. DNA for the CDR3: TGTGCCACCAGCCCCGGGCAGGGGAATTCACCCCTCCACTTT.